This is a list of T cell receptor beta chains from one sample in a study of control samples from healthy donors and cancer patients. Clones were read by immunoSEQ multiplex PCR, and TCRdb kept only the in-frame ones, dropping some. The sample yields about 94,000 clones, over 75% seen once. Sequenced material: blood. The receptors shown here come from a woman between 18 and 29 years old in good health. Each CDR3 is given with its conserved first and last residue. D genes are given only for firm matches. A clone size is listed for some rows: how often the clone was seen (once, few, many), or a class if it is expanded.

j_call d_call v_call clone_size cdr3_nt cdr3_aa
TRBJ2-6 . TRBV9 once TGTGCCAGCAGCGTAGAGGGTTTAGGGGCCAACGTCCTGACTTTC CASSVEGLGANVLTF
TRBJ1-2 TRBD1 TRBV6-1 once TGTGCCAGCAGTGACCGGGACAGGGGGTTTGGCTACACCTTC CASSDRDRGFGYTF
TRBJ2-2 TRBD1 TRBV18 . TGTGCCAGCTCACCACTGACAGGGGAGAACACCGGGGAGCTGTTTTTT CASSPLTGENTGELFF
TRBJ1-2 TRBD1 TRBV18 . TGTGCCATCCGACGGGACAGTGGCTATGGCTACACCTTC CAIRRDSGYGYTF
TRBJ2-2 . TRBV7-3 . TGTGCCAGCAGCTGGAACACCGGGGAGCTGTTTTTT CASSWNTGELFF
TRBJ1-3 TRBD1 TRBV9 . TGTGCCAGCAGCGTAGAGGCCCTTACAGGGGATAGGGGAAACACCATATATTTT CASSVEALTGDRGNTIYF
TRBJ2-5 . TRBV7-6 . TGTGCCAGCAGCTTAACGGAGACCCAGTACTTC CASSLTETQYF
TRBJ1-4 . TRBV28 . TGTGCCAGCAAACAGGGTATCAATGAAAAACTGTTTTTT CASKQGINEKLFF
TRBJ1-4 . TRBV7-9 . TGTGCCAGCAGCTTAGATCGGCTGTTTTTT CASSLDRLFF
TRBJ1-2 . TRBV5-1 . TGCGCCAGCAGCTCCGAGGGGCAGCCATCCCTTGGCTACACCTTC CASSSEGQPSLGYTF
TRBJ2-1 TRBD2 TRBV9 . TGTGCCAGCAGCGAGCCCGGTGGGCGGGAGGCATACAATGAGCAGTTCTTC CASSEPGGREAYNEQFF
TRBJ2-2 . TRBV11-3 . TGTGCCAGCAGCTTAGATATGGCAGGGAACGGGGAGCTGTTTTTT CASSLDMAGNGELFF
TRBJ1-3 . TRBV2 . TGTGCCAGCAGTGAGTTGGGAAACACCATATATTTT CASSELGNTIYF
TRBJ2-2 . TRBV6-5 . TGTGCCAGCAGGCCGAACACCGGGGAGCTGTTTTTT CASRPNTGELFF
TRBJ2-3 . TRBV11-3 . TGTGCCAGCAGCTTAGGGGGGGATGAAGATACGCAGTATTTT CASSLGGDEDTQYF
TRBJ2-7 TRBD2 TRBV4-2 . TGTGCCAGCAGCCAAACCGGACTAGCGGGGGGCCCGTACGAGCAGTACTTC CASSQTGLAGGPYEQYF
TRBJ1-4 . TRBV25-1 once TGTGCCAGCCGGAAACACGGCGGGGGAGAAAAACTGTTTTTT CASRKHGGGEKLFF
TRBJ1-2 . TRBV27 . TGTGCCAGCAGTTTAGCGGGGAACTATGGCTACACCTTC CASSLAGNYGYTF
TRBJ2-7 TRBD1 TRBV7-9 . TGTGCCAGCAGCCTAGAGACAGGGGGCGAGCAGTACTTC CASSLETGGEQYF
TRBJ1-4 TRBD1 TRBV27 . TGTGCCAGCAGTAAAGACAGGGGGCCTGAAAAACTGTTTTTT CASSKDRGPEKLFF
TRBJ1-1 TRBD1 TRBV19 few TGTGCCAGTAGTGCGGACAGGGGAGGCACTGAAGCTTTCTTT CASSADRGGTEAFF
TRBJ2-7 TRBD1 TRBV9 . TGTGCCAGCAGTCTTGGACAGGGGGAGCAGTACTTC CASSLGQGEQYF
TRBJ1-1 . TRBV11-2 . TGTGCCAGCAGCTTCAGGAACACTGAAGCTTTCTTT CASSFRNTEAFF
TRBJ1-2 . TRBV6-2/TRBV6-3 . TGTGCCAGCAGTCTTGACGGACTCTATGGCTACACCTTC CASSLDGLYGYTF
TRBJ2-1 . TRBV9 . TGTGCCAGCAGCGCCTCGGGGGACGGGGAGCAGTTCTTC CASSASGDGEQFF
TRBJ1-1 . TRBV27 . TGTGCCAGCAGTACTGGATGGGAAATCGGGGGGAACACTGAAGCTTTCTTT CASSTGWEIGGNTEAFF
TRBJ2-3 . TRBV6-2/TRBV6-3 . TGTGCCAGCAGTTACTCGGACCCCACAGATACGCAGTATTTT CASSYSDPTDTQYF
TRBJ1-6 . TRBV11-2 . TGTGCCAGCAGCGGACAGAATAATTCACCCCTCCACTTT CASSGQNNSPLHF
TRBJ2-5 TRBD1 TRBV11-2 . TGTGCCAGCAGCGGCTACCGGGACAGGGGCCAAGAGACCCAGTACTTC CASSGYRDRGQETQYF
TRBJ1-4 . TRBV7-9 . TGTGCCAGCAGCTTAGTCCTGGAAAAACTGTTTTTT CASSLVLEKLFF
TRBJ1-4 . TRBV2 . TGTGCCAGCAGGGACCGACATGGTTCAGCAACTAATGAAAAACTGTTTTTT CASRDRHGSATNEKLFF
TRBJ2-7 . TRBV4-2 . TGTGCCAGCAGCCAAGACACCCCCAGCGGGCAGTACTTC CASSQDTPSGQYF
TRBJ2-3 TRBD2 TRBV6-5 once TGTGCCAGCAGACTAGCGGGAGGTACAGATACGCAGTATTTT CASRLAGGTDTQYF
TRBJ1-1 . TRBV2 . TGTGCCAGCACGCAGGCTCCACTCAACACTGAAGCTTTCTTT CASTQAPLNTEAFF
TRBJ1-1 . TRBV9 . TGTGCCAGCAGCCCCTCCAGGGGCCCCACTGAAGCTTTCTTT CASSPSRGPTEAFF
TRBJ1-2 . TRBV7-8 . TGTGCCAGCAGCTTAGCTCTGCCCATCTATGGCTACACCTTC CASSLALPIYGYTF
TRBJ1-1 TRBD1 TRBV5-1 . TGCGCCAGCAGTCTTACAGGGGTAGCTTTGGACACTGAAGCTTTCTTT CASSLTGVALDTEAFF
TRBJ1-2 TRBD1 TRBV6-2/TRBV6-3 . TGTGCCAGCAGTTACTCCATTCAGGGGGCAGGATATGGCTACACCTTC CASSYSIQGAGYGYTF
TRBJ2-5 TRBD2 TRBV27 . TGTGCCAGCAGGGGGATCGGGGGGGAAGAGACCCAGTACTTC CASRGIGGEETQYF
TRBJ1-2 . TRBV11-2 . TGTGCCAGCAGCTTACTTTCGGAGACTCGGGGGGGCTACACCTTC CASSLLSETRGGYTF
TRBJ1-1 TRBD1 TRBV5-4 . TGTGCCAGCACCCTGGAAGGGGGCGCGAACACTGAAGCTTTCTTT CASTLEGGANTEAFF